A single sample is the source of the 15 T cell receptor beta chains below, sequenced in a study of spatial heterogeneity in lung cancer. The antigens of these receptors remain unknown. From the 5' RACE reads, TCRdb called clonotypes with MiXCR, one entry per CDR3 protein. The sample lists around 18,000 distinct CDR3 sequences, around 5% occurring once. Whole-study results and caveats: Expanded alpha and beta TCR counts within tumors tracked tumor mutation counts.

Time point reported: sample taken at primary tumor resection. This sample comprised lung tumor tissue, obtained at surgery. The receptors here all came from a female donor with early-stage non-small cell lung cancer.

The table lists this clonotype with a few counts. The chain has TRBV28 and TRBJ2-7; possibly TRBD1 for D (5 bases). The CDR3 loop spans 13 amino acids. V was pared by 3 bases and J by 1 base, with 7 bases between. Per germline, CDR1 MDHEN and CDR2 SYDVKM. CDR3: CASSFQGSYEQYF. The CDR3 DNA is TGTGCCAGCAGTTTTCAGGGATCCTACGAGCAGTACTTC. Together with reference TRBV28 and TRBJ2-7, the CDR3 gives the full variable domain: DVKVTQSSRYLVKRTGEKVFLECVQDMDHENMFWYRQDPGLGLRLIYFSYDVKMKEKGDIPEGYSVSREKKERFSLILESASTNQTSMYLCASSFQGSYEQYFGPGTRLTVT.

This clonotype was observed many times. The chain uses TRBV7-8 and TRBJ1-2; no clear D. The germline V gene encodes CDR1 SGHVS and CDR2 FQNEAQ. This CDR3 is 14 amino acids long. Trimming pared 1 base from V and 4 bases from J, leaving 10 bases between. The CDR3 is CASSLGTKVYGYTF. In nucleotides, the CDR3 is TGTGCCAGCAGCTTAGGTACAAAGGTCTATGGCTACACCTTC.

This clonotype appeared many times. The genes are TRBV12-3 or TRBV12-4 and TRBJ2-2; tentative D call: TRBD1 (5 bases). The ends were cut back, 3 bases at V and 3 bases at J, with 14 bases in the middle. CDR3 size: 16 residues. The CDR3 loop reads CASSFPSGHDTGELFF. CDR3 in DNA: TGTGCCAGCAGTTTTCCCTCAGGGCATGACACCGGGGAGCTGTTTTTT.

This clonotype was detected many times. The CDR3 DNA reads TGTGCCAGCAGTCCACCGGGGGCTGTTGGAAACACCATATATTTT. This translates into CASSPPGAVGNTIYF. This rearrangement joins TRBV28 to TRBJ1-3; tentatively, D is TRBD1 (6 bases). CDR1 is MDHEN and CDR2 is SYDVKM in the germline V gene. Trimming took 5 bases from V and 3 from J, leaving 14 bases between them. The CDR3 is 15 amino acids.

This clonotype was detected ten times or more. The chain's CDR3 is CATHDWASYTYNEQFF. CDR3 bases: TGTGCCACCCATGACTGGGCATCCTACACCTACAATGAGCAGTTCTTC. This chain uses TRBV15 with TRBJ2-1; D is undetermined. CDR1 is LNHNV and CDR2 is YYDKDF in the germline V gene (reference sequence). The CDR3 has 16 residues. The ends were cut back, 8 bases at V and 2 bases at J, with 19 bases in the middle.

This clonotype is deemed medium-sized. The genes are TRBV20-1 and TRBJ2-1, with 9 bases aligning to TRBD2. There are 14 residues in the CDR3. The V segment lost 2 bases and the J segment 4 bases; nucleotides outside the gene matches: 3. Germline CDR1 is DFQATT and CDR2 is SNEGSKA (reference sequence). The CDR3, as DNA: TGCAGTGCTAGACTAGCGGGACCTTACAATGAGCAGTTCTTC. Its translation: CSARLAGPYNEQFF.

This clonotype was found many times. This chain links TRBV11-1 with TRBJ2-7; 7 bases agree with TRBD1. The trim removed 5 bases at V and 0 bases at J, leaving 7 bases unmatched. The CDR3 extends over 15 amino acids. CDR1 and CDR2 from the germline V gene are SGHAT and FQDESV (reference sequence). In DNA, the CDR3 is TGTGCCAGCAGCCTCGACAGGGTCAGCTCCTACGAGCAGTACTTC. Its translation: CASSLDRVSSYEQYF.

By sample fraction, this clonotype is medium-sized (0.01 to 0.1%). The chain employs TRBV29-1 and TRBJ2-2, with D uncertain. CDR1 is SQVTM, CDR2 ANQGSEA, per germline. The CDR3 has 13 amino acids. Between the trimmed V and J ends, which lost 5 bases and 0 bases, there was a span of 7 bases. DNA for the CDR3: TGCAGCGTTAAGGTCTCGAACACCGGGGAGCTGTTTTTT. Protein sequence: CSVKVSNTGELFF.

This clonotype was detected ten times or more. The chain couples TRBV7-9 to TRBJ2-7, with D possibly matching TRBD2 (6 bases). CDR1 is SEHNR and CDR2 is FQNEAQ in the germline V gene (reference sequence). This CDR3 has 15 amino acids. Trimming cost V 3 bases and J 4 bases, with 16 bases left between them. CDR3 region: CASSLSGTERYEQYF. The CDR3 coding sequence is TGTGCCAGCAGCTTGTCCGGGACTGAACGGTACGAGCAGTACTTC.

V is TRBV6-5 and J is TRBJ2-5; weak D call: TRBD2 (6 bases). Germline CDR1 is MNHEY and CDR2 is SVGAGI. The CDR3 is 15 residues long. V lost 6 bases, J lost 4 bases, and 18 bases lay in between. CDR3 in DNA: TGTGCCAGCAGAACTGGAGGGGCCCGGGCAGAGACCCAGTACTTC. Protein product: CASRTGGARAETQYF.

This clonotype was seen more than once but under ten times. J is TRBJ2-2 and V is TRBV5-1; 7 bases align to TRBD2. V lost 4 bases to trimming and J lost 0 bases; unmatched junction nucleotides: 12. The CDR3 contains 18 residues. Looked up from germline, CDR1 is SGHRS and CDR2 is YFSETQ. In DNA form, the CDR3 reads TGCGCCAGCAGCGCCCCGAGTTGGGCGGGGGCGAACACCGGGGAGCTGTTTTTT. Translation gives CASSAPSWAGANTGELFF.

This clonotype was seen many times. V and J are TRBV7-2 and TRBJ2-3; D possibly corresponds to TRBD2 (5 bases). The CDR3 covers 16 residues. Trimming stripped 5 bases from V and 1 base from J, with 16 bases between. Germline values: CDR1 SGHTA, CDR2 FQGNSA. CDR3 in amino acids: CASSTHAGMRTDTQYF. CDR3 bases: TGTGCCAGCAGCACCCACGCCGGGATGCGCACAGATACGCAGTATTTT.

By sample share, this clonotype is medium-sized. The genes are TRBV7-3 and TRBJ2-6; 9 positions agree with TRBD1. The junction had 5 bases not matched to a gene; V was cut back by 1 base and J by 4 bases. CDR3 length equals 17 residues. The V gene's germline CDR1 is SGHTA and CDR2 FQGTGA. Here the CDR3 DNA reads TGTGCCAGCAGCTTAAAGGGGACAGGGTCAGGGGCCAACGTCCTGACTTTC. Residues: CASSLKGTGSGANVLTF.

Sample share makes this clonotype medium-sized (0.01 to 0.1%). This chain links TRBV3-1 with TRBJ1-6, with D unresolved. The V gene lost 4 bases and the J gene lost 8 bases, with 15 bases spanning the gap. There are 15 residues in the CDR3. From germline, CDR1 is LGHDT and CDR2 YNNKEL (reference sequence). CDR3 sequence (DNA): TGTGCCAGCAGCCTTGGGCCGGATGGGGATTCACCCCTCCACTTT. It is translated as CASSLGPDGDSPLHF.

Worth noting for this clonotype: At one boundary the junction diverges from the germline segment, which might be a read error. The CDR3 DNA reads as TGTGCCAGCAGTTACGGCGGAGTATACAATGAGCGGTTCTTC. Its translation is CASSYGGVYNERFF. The J gene is TRBJ2-1, the V gene TRBV6-6; no firm D call. There are 14 residues in the CDR3. Germline V gene sequence: CDR1 MNHNY, CDR2 SVGAGI (reference sequence).